This T cell receptor (beta chain) emerged from a study of identical twins. Overall study results and limits: High-abundance cord blood beta clonotypes had fewer insertions; memory repertoires showed none. Out-of-frame alpha sequences shared by twins showed excess low generation probability. Twins showed weaker excess sharing in their beta out-of-frame sequences.

TCRdb independently ran MiXCR on the 5' RACE reads; one entry per CDR3 protein. The sample lists about 250,000 distinct CDR3 sequences, roughly 8% occurring once. CDR3 size: 14 residues. Trimming took off 2 bases at V and 3 bases at J, with 10 bases between the two ends. Per the germline V gene, CDR1 is LGHNA and CDR2 is YNFKEQ. This clonotype was recorded a few times. Its antigen remains unidentified. These data were also filed under a second study, of yellow fever vaccine responses in identical twins.

The sample taken for sequencing was CD8+ T cells sorted from blood. This receptor was identified in a woman aged 18-35 years in good health. The rearrangement links TRBV4-2 to TRBJ1-1; D is possibly TRBD1 (5 bases). CDR3 nucleotides: TGTGCCAGCAGCCAAAGACGGGGGGACACTGAAGCTTTCTTT. It codes for CASSQRRGDTEAFF.